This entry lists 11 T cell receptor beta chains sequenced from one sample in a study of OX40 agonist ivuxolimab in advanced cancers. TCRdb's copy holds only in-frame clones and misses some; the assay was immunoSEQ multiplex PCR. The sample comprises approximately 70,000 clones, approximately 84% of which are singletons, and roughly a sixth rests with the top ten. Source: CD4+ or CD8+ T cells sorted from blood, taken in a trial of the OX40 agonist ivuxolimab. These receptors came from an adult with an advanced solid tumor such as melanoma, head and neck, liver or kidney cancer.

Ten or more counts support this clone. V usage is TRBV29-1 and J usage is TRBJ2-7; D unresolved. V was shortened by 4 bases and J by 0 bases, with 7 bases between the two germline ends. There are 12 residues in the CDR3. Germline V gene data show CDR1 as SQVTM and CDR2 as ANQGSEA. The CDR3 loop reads CSVVTSSYEQYF. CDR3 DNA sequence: TGCAGCGTTGTCACGTCCTCCTACGAGCAGTACTTC.

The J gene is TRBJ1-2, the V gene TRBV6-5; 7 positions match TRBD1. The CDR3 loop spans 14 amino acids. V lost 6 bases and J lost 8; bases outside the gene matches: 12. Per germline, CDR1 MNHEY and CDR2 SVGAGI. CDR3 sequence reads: CASSPGQSQRGYTF. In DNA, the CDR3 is TGTGCCAGCAGCCCGGGACAGAGCCAGCGGGGCTACACCTTC.

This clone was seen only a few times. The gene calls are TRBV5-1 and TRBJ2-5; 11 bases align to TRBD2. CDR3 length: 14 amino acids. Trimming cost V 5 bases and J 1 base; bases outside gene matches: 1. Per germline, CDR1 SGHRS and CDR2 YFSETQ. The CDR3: CASRGTSGQETQYF. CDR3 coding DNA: TGCGCCAGCAGGGGGACTAGCGGCCAAGAGACCCAGTACTTC.

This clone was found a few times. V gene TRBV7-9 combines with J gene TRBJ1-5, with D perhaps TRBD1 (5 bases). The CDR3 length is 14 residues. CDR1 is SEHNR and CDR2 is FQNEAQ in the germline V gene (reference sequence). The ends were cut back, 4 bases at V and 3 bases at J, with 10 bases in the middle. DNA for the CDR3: TGTGCCAGCAGCTCGGGACCTTTCAATCAGCCCCAGCATTTT. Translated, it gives CASSSGPFNQPQHF.

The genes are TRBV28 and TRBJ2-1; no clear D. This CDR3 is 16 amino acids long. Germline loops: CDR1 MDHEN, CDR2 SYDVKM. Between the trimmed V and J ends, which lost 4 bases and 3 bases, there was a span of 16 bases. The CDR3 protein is CASSWSTGWGYNEQFF. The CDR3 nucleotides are TGTGCCAGCAGTTGGTCTACCGGGTGGGGCTACAATGAGCAGTTCTTC.

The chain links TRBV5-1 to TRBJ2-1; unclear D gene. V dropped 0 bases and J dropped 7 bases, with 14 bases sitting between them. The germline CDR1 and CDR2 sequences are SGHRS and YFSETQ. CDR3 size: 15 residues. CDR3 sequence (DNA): TGCGCCAGCAGCTTGGGGGTCTTAGACCCTAATGAGCAGTTCTTC. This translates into CASSLGVLDPNEQFF.

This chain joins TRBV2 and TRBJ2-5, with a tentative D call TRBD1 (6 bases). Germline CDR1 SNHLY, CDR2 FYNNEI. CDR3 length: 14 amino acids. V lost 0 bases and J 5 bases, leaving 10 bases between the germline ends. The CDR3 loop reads CASSEALGGETQYF. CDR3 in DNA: TGTGCCAGCAGTGAAGCGCTTGGGGGCGAGACCCAGTACTTC.

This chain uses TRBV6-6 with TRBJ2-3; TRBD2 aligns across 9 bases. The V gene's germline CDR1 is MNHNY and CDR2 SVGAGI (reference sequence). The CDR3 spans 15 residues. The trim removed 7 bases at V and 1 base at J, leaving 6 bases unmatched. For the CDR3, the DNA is TGTGCCAGCAAAATAGCGGGAGTTGGCACAGATACGCAGTATTTT. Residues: CASKIAGVGTDTQYF.

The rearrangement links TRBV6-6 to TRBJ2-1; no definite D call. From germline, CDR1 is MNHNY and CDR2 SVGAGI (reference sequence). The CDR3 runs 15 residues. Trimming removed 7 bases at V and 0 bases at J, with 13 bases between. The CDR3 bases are TGTGCCAGCATGCGAACGGCGGACTCCTACAATGAGCAGTTCTTC. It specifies CASMRTADSYNEQFF.

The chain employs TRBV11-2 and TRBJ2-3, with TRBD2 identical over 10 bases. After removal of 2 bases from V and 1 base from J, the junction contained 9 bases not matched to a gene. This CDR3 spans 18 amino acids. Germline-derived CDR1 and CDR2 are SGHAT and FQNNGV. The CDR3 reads CASSLSVLGTSGTDTQYF. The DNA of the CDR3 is TGTGCCAGCAGCTTATCAGTTTTAGGGACTAGCGGCACAGATACGCAGTATTTT.

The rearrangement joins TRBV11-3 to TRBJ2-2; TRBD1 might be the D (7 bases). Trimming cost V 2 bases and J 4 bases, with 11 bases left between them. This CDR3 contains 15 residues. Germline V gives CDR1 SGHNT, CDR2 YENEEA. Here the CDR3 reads CASSLRQGGTGELFF. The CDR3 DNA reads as TGTGCCAGCAGCTTAAGGCAGGGGGGCACCGGGGAGCTGTTTTTT.